These 5 T cell receptor beta chains share one sample of origin, sequenced in a study of human T cells and chemical hapten exposure. Time point of the sample: patch test 3, about 24 weeks after DPC sensitization. The treatment was: therapeutic diphenylcyclopropenone sensitization with weekly scalp DPC. TCRdb used MiXCR to reprocess the RACE reads, holding one entry per CDR3 protein. The sample lists 190,000 or so distinct CDR3 sequences; about 25% were seen once. Sequencing was performed on whole blood, taken in connection with sensitization to the hapten diphenylcyclopropenone (DPC). These receptor sequences come from a woman aged 40 to 50 with alopecia areata. Some clones in this sample may be carry-over from other donors' samples.

This clonotype has just one count. V usage is TRBV6-6 and J usage is TRBJ1-5; D gene unclear. Trimming removed 5 bases at V and 3 bases at J, with 5 bases between. CDR1 and CDR2 from the germline V gene are MNHNY and SVGAGI (reference sequence). This CDR3 has 12 residues. Here the CDR3 reads CASSAFNQPQHF. The CDR3 DNA reads as TGTGCCAGCAGTGCATTCAATCAGCCCCAGCATTTT.

This clonotype was observed a few times. V and J are TRBV9 and TRBJ2-1; 7 nucleotides align to TRBD2. The J segment lost 4 bases and the V segment lost 3 bases, leaving 7 bases of the junction unmatched. Germline CDR1 SGDLS, CDR2 YYNGEE. The CDR3 is made up of 15 amino acids. CDR3 sequence reads: CASSGGGREYNEQFF. For the CDR3, the DNA is TGTGCCAGCAGCGGGGGCGGGAGAGAGTACAATGAGCAGTTCTTC.

The chain combines TRBV6-5 with TRBJ2-1; 9 bases fit TRBD2. The length of the CDR3 is 14 residues. V lost 5 bases and J lost 4; bases outside the gene matches: 3. Germline-derived CDR1 and CDR2 are MNHEY and SVGAGI. CDR3 sequence reads: CASSTTSGYNEQFF. The CDR3 DNA sequence: TGTGCCAGCAGTACGACTAGCGGATACAATGAGCAGTTCTTC.

CDR3 region: CATSRGDRGSTGELFF. The CDR3 DNA is TGTGCCACCAGCAGAGGGGACAGGGGATCTACCGGGGAGCTGTTTTTT. The chain has TRBV15 and TRBJ2-2; 10 bases are shared with TRBD1. Germline V gene sequence: CDR1 LNHNV, CDR2 YYDKDF (reference sequence). This CDR3 spans 16 amino acids. V lost 1 base and J lost 5; bases outside the gene matches: 4.

The rearrangement uses TRBV29-1 and TRBJ2-5; the D call may be TRBD1 or TRBD2 (6 bases each). The ends were cut back, 8 bases at V and 5 bases at J, with 15 bases in the middle. CDR1 SQVTM and CDR2 ANQGSEA come from the germline V gene. The CDR3 covers 12 residues. CDR3: CSLQGSGETQYF. DNA for the CDR3: TGCAGCCTACAGGGCAGCGGGGAGACCCAGTACTTC.